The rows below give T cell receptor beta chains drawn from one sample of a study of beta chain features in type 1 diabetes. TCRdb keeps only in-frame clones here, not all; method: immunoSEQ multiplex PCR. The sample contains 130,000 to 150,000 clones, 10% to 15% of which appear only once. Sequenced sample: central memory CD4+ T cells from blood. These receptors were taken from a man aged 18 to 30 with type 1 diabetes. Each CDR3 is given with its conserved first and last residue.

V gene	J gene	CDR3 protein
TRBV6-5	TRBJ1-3	CASSVAVPGNTIYF
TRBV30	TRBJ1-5	CAWSLAYNQPQHF
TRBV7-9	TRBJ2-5	CASSPQGLPTQYF
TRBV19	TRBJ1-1	CASSETGTEAFF
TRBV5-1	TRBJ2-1	CASYLDRADEQFF
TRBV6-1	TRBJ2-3	CASMTSSTDTQYF
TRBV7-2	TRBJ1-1	CASSLRRALNTEAFF
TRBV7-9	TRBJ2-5	CASGTNREGQETQYF
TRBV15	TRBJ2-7	CATSRGGRVIPPEQYF
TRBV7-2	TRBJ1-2	CASSLDSGLSVGYTF
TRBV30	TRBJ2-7	CAWKGSYEQYF
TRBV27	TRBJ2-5	CASSLDFGAGETQYF
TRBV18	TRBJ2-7	CASSPSTGGQYEQYF
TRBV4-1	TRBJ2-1	CASSQGETSGASSYNEQFF
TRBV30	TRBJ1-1	CAWNQEQGSTEAFF
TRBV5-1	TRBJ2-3	CASSLAGTGTDTQYF
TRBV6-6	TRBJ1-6	CATEALRSLHF
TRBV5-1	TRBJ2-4	CASSPGTGELLTKNIQYF
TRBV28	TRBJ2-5	CASSWVDETQYF
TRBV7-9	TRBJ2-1	CASSSGNYNEQFF
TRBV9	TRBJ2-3	CASSVVLAGPTDTQYF
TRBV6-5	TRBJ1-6	CASSRQGANSPLHF
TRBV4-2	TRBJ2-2	CASSQAAGGGHANTGELFF
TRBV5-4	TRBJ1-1	CASSILDWNTEAFF
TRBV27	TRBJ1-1	CASSLRGRTEAFF
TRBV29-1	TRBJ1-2	CSAWDRGSYGYTF
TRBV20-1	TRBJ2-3	CSARHTDTQYF
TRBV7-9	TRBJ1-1	CASSPDGTWNTEAFF
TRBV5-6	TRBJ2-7	CASSPRANDYEQYF
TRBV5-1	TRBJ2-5	CASSSGLSGETQYF
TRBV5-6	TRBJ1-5	CASSLTVDVGQPQHF
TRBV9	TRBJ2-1	CASSVESRGRIFF
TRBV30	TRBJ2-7	CAWSLGLSYEQYF
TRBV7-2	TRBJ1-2	CASSRDTQGNYGYTF
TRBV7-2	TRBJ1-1	CASSVDMNTEAFF
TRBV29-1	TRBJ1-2	CSLRPIYGYTF
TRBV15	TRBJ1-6	CATSRPTTGIPRSPLHF
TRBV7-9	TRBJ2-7	CASSLAGGEQYF
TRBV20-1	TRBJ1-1	CSAPKQGNAFF
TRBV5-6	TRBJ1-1	CASTTDGTGLNTEAFF
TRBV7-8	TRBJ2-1	CASSFRLAGIYNEQFF
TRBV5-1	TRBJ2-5	CASSSTSGGETQYF
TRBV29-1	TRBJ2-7	CSVGGHGSYEQYF
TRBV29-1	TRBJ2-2	CSVEDGTFTGELFF